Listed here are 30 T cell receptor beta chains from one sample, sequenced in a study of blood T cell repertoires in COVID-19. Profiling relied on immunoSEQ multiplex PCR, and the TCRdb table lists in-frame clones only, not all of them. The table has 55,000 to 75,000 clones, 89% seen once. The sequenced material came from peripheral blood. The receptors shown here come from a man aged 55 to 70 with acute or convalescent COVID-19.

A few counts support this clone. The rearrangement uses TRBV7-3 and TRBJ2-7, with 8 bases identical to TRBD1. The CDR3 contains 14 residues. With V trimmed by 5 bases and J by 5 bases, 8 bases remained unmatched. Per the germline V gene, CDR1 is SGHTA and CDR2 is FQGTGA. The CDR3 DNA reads TGTGCCAGCAGCCGTACAGGGGGTTCCAACGAGCAGTACTTC. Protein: CASSRTGGSNEQYF. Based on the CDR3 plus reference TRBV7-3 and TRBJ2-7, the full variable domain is GAGVSQTPSNKVTEKGKYVELRCDPISGHTALYWYRQSLGQGPEFLIYFQGTGAADDSGLPNDRFFAVRPEGSVSTLKIQRTERGDSAVYLCASSRTGGSNEQYFGPGTRLTVT.

CDR3 region: CASSEDRGYGYTF. The CDR3 bases are TGTGCCAGCAGTGAAGATAGGGGCTATGGCTACACCTTC. The V gene is TRBV6-1, the J gene TRBJ1-2, with D maybe TRBD1 (5 bases). In germline, CDR1 is MNHNS, CDR2 SASEGT. The CDR3 runs to 13 residues. Trimming stripped 1 base from V and 4 bases from J, with 7 bases between.

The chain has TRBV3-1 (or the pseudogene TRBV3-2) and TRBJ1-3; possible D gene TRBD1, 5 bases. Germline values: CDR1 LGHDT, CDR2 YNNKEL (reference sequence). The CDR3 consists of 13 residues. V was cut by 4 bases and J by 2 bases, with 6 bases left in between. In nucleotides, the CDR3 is TGTGCCAGCAGCCGGACACCTGGAAACACCATATATTTT. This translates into CASSRTPGNTIYF.

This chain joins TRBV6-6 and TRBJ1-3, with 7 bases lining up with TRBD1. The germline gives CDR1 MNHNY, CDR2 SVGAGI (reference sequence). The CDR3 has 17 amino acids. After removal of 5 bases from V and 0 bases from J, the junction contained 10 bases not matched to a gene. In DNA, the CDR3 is TGTGCCAGCAGTCTCACCGGGACAGCAAACTCTGGAAACACCATATATTTT. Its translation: CASSLTGTANSGNTIYF.

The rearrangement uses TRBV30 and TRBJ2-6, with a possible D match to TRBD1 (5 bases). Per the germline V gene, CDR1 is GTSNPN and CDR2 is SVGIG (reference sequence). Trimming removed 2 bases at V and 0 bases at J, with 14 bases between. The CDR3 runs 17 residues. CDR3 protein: CAWSPDTLSSGANVLTF. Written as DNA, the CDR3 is TGTGCCTGGAGTCCGGACACGCTAAGCTCTGGGGCCAACGTCCTGACTTTC. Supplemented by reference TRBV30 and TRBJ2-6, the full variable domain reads SQTIHQWPATLVQPVGSPLSLECTVEGTSNPNLYWYRQAAGRGLQLLFYSVGIGQISSEVPQNLSASRPQDRQFILSSKKLLLSDSGFYLCAWSPDTLSSGANVLTFGAGSRLTVL.

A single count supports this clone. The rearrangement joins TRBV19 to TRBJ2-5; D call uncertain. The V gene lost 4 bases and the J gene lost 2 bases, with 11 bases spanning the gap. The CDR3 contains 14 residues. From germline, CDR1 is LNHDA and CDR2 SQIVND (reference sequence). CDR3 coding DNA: TGTGCCAGTAGTACCAGACATCTACAAGAGACCCAGTACTTC. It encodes CASSTRHLQETQYF.

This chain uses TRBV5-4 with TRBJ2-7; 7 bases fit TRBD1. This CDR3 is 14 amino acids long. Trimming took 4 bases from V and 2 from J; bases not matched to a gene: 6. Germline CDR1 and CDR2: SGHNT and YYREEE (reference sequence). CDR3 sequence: CASSIRQGPYEQYF. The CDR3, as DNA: TGTGCCAGCAGCATTCGACAGGGACCCTACGAGCAGTACTTC.

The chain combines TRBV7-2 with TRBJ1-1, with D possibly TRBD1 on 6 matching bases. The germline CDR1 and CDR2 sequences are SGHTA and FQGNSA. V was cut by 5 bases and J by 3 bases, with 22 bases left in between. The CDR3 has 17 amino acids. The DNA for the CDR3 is TGTGCCAGCAGCCTCCCGGTGGGCCTAGGGGGTTACACTGAAGCTTTCTTT. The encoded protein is CASSLPVGLGGYTEAFF.

This chain's CDR3 is CASSPTEGVPSGNTIYF. The CDR3 DNA reads TGTGCCAGCTCACCAACAGAAGGGGTTCCCTCTGGAAACACCATATATTTT. The rearrangement joins TRBV18 to TRBJ1-3; D possibly corresponds to TRBD1 (5 bases). Germline V lookup: CDR1 KGHSH, CDR2 LQKENI. V was shortened by 2 bases and J by 0 bases, with 14 bases between the two germline ends. The CDR3 is 17 residues long.

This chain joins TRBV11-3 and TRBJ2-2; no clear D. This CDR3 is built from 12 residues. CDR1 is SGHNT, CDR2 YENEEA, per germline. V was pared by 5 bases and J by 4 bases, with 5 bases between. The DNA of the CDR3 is TGTGCCAGCAGCCCCCGCACCGGGGAGCTGTTTTTT. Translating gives CASSPRTGELFF.

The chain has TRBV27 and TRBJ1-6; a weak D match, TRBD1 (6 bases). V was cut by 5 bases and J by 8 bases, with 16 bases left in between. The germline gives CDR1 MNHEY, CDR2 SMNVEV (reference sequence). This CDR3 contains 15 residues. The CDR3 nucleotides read TGTGCCAGCAGTCTCCGGGGGGCTGACGATTCACCCCTCCACTTT. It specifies CASSLRGADDSPLHF.

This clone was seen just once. The CDR3 spells CASSQSGGPDTQYF. The CDR3 DNA is TGTGCCAGCTCTCAAAGTGGAGGGCCAGATACGCAGTATTTT. The chain employs TRBV18 and TRBJ2-3, with a possible D match to TRBD2 (6 bases). The V gene's germline CDR1 is KGHSH and CDR2 LQKENI. The CDR3 totals 14 residues. The ends were cut back, 6 bases at V and 4 bases at J, with 14 bases in the middle.

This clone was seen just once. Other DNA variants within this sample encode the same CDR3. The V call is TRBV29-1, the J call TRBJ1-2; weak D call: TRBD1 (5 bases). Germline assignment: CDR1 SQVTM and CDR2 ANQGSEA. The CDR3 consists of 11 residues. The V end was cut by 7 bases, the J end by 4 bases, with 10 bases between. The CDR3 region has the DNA TGCAGCGGCGGGGGTGGCTATGGCTACACCTTC. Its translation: CSGGGGYGYTF. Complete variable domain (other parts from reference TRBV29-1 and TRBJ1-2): SAVISQKPSRDICQRGTSLTIQCQVDSQVTMMFWYRQQPGQSLTLIATANQGSEATYESGFVIDKFPISRPNLTFSTLTVSNMSPEDSSIYLCSGGGGYGYTFGSGTRLTVV.

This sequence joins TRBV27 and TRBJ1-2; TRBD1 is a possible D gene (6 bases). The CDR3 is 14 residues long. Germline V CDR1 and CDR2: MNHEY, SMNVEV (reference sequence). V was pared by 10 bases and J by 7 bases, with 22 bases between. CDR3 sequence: CATSLGGGVGGYTF. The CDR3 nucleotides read TGTGCCACTTCCCTTGGGGGCGGCGTTGGTGGCTACACCTTC.

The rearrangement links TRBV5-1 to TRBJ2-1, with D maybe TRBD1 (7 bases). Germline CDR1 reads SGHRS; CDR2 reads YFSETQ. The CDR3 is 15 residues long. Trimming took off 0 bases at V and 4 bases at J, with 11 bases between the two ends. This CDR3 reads CASSLEAGGYNEQFF. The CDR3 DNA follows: TGCGCCAGCAGCTTGGAGGCAGGGGGGTACAATGAGCAGTTCTTC.

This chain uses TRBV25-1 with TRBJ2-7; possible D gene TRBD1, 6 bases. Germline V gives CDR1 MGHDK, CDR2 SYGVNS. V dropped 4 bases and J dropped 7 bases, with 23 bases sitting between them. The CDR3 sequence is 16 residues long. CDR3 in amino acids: CASSATTGPGPIEQYF. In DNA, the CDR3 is TGTGCCAGCAGTGCCACGACAGGACCGGGTCCTATAGAGCAGTACTTC.

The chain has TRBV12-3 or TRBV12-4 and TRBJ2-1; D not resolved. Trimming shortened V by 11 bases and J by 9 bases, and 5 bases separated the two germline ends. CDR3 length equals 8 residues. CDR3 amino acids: CAYFEQFF. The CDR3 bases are TGTGCCTACTTTGAGCAGTTCTTC.

CDR3 DNA: TGTGCCAGCAGCGAGCAAAACCAAGAGACCCAGTACTTC. It codes for CASSEQNQETQYF. The chain joins TRBV11-3 to TRBJ2-5; D is ambiguous. V was cut by 5 bases and J by 0 bases, with 7 bases left in between. Germline values: CDR1 SGHNT, CDR2 YENEEA. This CDR3 has 13 residues.

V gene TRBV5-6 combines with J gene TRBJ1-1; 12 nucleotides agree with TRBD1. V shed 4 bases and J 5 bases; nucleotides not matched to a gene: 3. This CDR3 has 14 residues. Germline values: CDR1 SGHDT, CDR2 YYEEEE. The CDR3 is CASSGDRGLTEAFF. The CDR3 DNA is TGTGCCAGCAGCGGGGACAGGGGGCTGACTGAAGCTTTCTTT.

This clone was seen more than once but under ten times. Here the CDR3 reads CASSFGPDRALDTIYF. CDR3 bases: TGCGCCAGCAGTTTCGGGCCGGACAGGGCCTTAGACACCATATATTTT. The chain combines TRBV4-1 with TRBJ1-3; 8 bases agree with TRBD1. Per germline, CDR1 MGHRA and CDR2 YSYEKL. The ends lost 6 bases at V and 8 bases at J; junction bases unmatched: 15. This CDR3 is 16 amino acids long.

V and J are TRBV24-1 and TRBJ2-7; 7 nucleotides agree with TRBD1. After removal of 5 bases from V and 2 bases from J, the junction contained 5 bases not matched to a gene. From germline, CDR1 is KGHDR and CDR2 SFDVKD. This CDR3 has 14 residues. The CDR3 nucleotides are TGTGCCACCAGTGGGGAAGGGACAGCCTACGAGCAGTACTTC. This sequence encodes CATSGEGTAYEQYF.

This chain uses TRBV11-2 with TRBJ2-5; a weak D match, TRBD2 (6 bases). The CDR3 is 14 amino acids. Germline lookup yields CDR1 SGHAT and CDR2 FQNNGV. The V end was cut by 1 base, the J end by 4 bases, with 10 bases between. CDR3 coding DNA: TGTGCCAGCAGCTTAGGGGCGCGGGGAGAGACCCAGTACTTC. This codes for CASSLGARGETQYF.

The CDR3 DNA reads TGTGCCAGCAGCTTAGGAGCAGGGACAGGGGGCCTCCTGACTTTC. Translation gives CASSLGAGTGGLLTF. The chain links TRBV11-2 to TRBJ2-6; the match to TRBD1 covers 12 bases. Per the germline V gene, CDR1 is SGHAT and CDR2 is FQNNGV. This CDR3 comprises 15 residues. Losses at the gene ends were 1 base for V and 14 bases for J; bases not matched to a gene: 6. The full variable domain, rest sourced from reference TRBV11-2 and TRBJ2-6, is EAGVAQSPRYKIIEKRQSVAFWCNPISGHATLYWYQQILGQGPKLLIQFQNNGVVDDSQLPKDRFSAERLKGVDSTLKIQPAKLEDSAVYLCASSLGAGTGGLLTFGAGSRLTVL.

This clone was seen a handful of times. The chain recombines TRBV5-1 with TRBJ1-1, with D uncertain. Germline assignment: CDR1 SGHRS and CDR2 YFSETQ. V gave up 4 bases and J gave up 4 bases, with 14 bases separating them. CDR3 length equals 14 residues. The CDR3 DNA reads TGCGCCAGCAGCGAGGGATACACCGTCACTGAAGCTTTCTTT. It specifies CASSEGYTVTEAFF. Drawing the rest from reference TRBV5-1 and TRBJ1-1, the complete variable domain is KAGVTQTPRYLIKTRGQQVTLSCSPISGHRSVSWYQQTPGQGLQFLFEYFSETQRNKGNFPGRFSGRQFSNSRSEMNVSTLELGDSALYLCASSEGYTVTEAFFGQGTRLTVV.

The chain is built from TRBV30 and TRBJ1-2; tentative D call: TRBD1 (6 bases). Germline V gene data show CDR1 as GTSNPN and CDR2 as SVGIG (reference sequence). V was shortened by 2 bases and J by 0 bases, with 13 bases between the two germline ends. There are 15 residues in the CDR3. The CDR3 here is CAWSPWTATNYGYTF. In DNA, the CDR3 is TGTGCCTGGAGTCCATGGACAGCTACTAACTATGGCTACACCTTC.

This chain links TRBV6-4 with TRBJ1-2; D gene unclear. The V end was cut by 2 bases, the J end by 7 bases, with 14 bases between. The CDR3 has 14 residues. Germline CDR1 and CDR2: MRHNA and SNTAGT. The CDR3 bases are TGTGCCAGCAGTGACGGATTGTCGGGGTCTGGCTACACCTTC. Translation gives CASSDGLSGSGYTF.

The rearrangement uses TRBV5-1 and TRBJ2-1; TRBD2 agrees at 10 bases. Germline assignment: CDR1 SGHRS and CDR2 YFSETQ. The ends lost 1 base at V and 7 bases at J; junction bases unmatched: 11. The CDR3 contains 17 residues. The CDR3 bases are TGCGCCAGCAGCTTGTATTCCAGCGGGGGGGAAAGGAATGAGCAGTTCTTC. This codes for CASSLYSSGGERNEQFF. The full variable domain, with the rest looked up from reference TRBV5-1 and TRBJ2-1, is KAGVTQTPRYLIKTRGQQVTLSCSPISGHRSVSWYQQTPGQGLQFLFEYFSETQRNKGNFPGRFSGRQFSNSRSEMNVSTLELGDSALYLCASSLYSSGGERNEQFFGPGTRLTVL.

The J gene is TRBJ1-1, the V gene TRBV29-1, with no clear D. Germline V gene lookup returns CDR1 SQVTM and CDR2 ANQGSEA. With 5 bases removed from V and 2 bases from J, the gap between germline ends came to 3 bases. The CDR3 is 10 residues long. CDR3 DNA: TGCAGCGTTATAAACACTGAAGCTTTCTTT. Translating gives CSVINTEAFF.

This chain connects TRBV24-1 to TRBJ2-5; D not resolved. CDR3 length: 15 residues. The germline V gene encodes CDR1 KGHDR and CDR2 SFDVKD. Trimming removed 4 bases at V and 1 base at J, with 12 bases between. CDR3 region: CATSDPTGIQETQYF. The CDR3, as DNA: TGTGCCACCAGTGACCCGACGGGTATCCAAGAGACCCAGTACTTC.

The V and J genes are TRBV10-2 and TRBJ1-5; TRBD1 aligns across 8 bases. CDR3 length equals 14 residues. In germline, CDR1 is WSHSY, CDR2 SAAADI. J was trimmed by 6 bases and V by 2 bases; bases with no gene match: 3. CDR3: CASSETDRAQPQHF. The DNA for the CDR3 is TGCGCCAGCAGTGAGACGGACAGGGCTCAGCCCCAGCATTTT.